The 8 T cell receptor beta chains given below trace back to one sample, sequenced in a study of blood T cell repertoires in COVID-19. Only in-frame clones appear in the TCRdb table, and some are missing; sequencing was by immunoSEQ multiplex PCR. Here the sample spans about 89,000 clones, around 90% being singletons. Sequencing was done on a sample of peripheral blood. The receptor source for this set is a male donor with acute or convalescent COVID-19.

The chain carries TRBV19 and TRBJ1-3; D is unclear. Germline V gene sequence: CDR1 LNHDA, CDR2 SQIVND (reference sequence). V gave up 4 bases and J gave up 8 bases, with 6 bases separating them. The CDR3 sequence is 11 residues long. This chain's CDR3 is CASSTGDTIYF. The CDR3 DNA sequence: TGTGCCAGTAGTACCGGGGACACCATATATTTT. The variable domain in full, with the rest retrieved from reference TRBV19 and TRBJ1-3, is DGGITQSPKYLFRKEGQNVTLSCEQNLNHDAMYWYRQDPGQGLRLIYYSQIVNDFQKGDIAEGYSVSREKKESFPLTVTSAQKNPTAFYLCASSTGDTIYFGEGSWLTVV.

V usage is TRBV13 and J usage is TRBJ2-7; D not resolved. V gave up 0 bases and J gave up 2 bases, with 8 bases separating them. This CDR3 contains 14 residues. Germline V gene sequence: CDR1 PRHDT, CDR2 FYEKMQ (reference sequence). CDR3 nucleotide sequence: TGTGCCAGCAGCTTAGGTGGGCTAACCTACGAGCAGTACTTC. This sequence encodes CASSLGGLTYEQYF.

This chain links TRBV3-1 (or the pseudogene TRBV3-2) with TRBJ2-1; D unclear. The V end was cut by 7 bases, the J end by 4 bases, with 11 bases between. CDR3 length equals 13 residues. The V gene's germline CDR1 is LGHDT and CDR2 YNNKEL (reference sequence). This CDR3 reads CASTTPRYNEQFF. The CDR3 DNA sequence: TGTGCCAGCACCACCCCACGGTACAATGAGCAGTTCTTC.

The chain employs TRBV12-3 or TRBV12-4 and TRBJ2-7; 7 nucleotides match TRBD2. V shed 6 bases and J 5 bases; nucleotides not matched to a gene: 7. The CDR3 has 13 amino acids. The CDR3, as DNA: TGTGCCAGCAGCCGTAGGGAGGGCGACGAGCAGTACTTC. Translated, it gives CASSRREGDEQYF.

The chain links TRBV5-4 to TRBJ2-5; D may be TRBD2 (6 bases). CDR3 length: 15 amino acids. Germline loops: CDR1 SGHNT, CDR2 YYREEE (reference sequence). Trimming cost V 0 bases and J 3 bases, with 12 bases left between them. CDR3 sequence: CASSLGGTLKETQYF. DNA of the CDR3: TGTGCCAGCAGCTTGGGTGGGACTTTGAAAGAGACCCAGTACTTC.

This rearrangement joins TRBV5-5 to TRBJ2-1; no clear D. Germline V lookup: CDR1 SGHKS, CDR2 YYEKEE (reference sequence). V gave up 1 base and J gave up 7 bases, with 12 bases separating them. This CDR3 has 14 amino acids. The CDR3, as DNA: TGTGCCAGCAGCTTGAGTACGGGTCAGAATGAGCAGTTCTTC. Encoded protein: CASSLSTGQNEQFF.

This chain links TRBV2 with TRBJ2-6; 7 bases align to TRBD1. Germline lookup yields CDR1 SNHLY and CDR2 FYNNEI. The CDR3 has 16 amino acids. V gave up 5 bases and J gave up 0 bases; unmatched junction bases: 4. The CDR3 region has the DNA TGTGCCAGCAGTCAGACAGGGAACTCTGGGGCCAACGTCCTGACTTTC. The encoded protein is CASSQTGNSGANVLTF.

This clone was observed a handful of times. The V and J genes are TRBV10-3 and TRBJ2-1; 8 bases agree with TRBD2. Per germline, CDR1 ENHRY and CDR2 SYGVKD. V dropped 4 bases and J dropped 5; count of bases not matched to a gene: 4. This CDR3 region has 14 residues. The CDR3 spells CAISGLLADNEQFF. The CDR3 coding sequence is TGTGCCATCAGTGGCTTACTAGCGGACAATGAGCAGTTCTTC.